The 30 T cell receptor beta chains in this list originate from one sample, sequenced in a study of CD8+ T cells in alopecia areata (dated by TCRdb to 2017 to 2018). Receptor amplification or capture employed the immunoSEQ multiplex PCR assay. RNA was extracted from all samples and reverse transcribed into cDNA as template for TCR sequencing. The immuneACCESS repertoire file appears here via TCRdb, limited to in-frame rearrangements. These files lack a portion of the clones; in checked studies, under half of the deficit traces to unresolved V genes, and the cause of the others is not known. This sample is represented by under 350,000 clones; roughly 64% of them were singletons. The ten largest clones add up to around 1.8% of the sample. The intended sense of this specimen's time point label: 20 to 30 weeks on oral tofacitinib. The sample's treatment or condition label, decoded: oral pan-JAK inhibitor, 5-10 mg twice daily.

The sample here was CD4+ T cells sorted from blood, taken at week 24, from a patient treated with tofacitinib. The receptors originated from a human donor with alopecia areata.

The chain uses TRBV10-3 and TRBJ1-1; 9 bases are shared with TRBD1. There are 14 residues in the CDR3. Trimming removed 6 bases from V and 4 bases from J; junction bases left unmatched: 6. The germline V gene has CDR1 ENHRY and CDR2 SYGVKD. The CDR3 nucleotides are TGTGCCATCAGGGGGGACAGGGAGGTCACTGAAGCTTTCTTT. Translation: CAIRGDREVTEAFF.

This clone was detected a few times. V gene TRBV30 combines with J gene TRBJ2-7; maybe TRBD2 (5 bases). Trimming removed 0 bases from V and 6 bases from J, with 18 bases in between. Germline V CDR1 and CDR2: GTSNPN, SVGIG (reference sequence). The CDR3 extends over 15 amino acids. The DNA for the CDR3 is TGTGCCTGGAGTGTGCGGGTAGCGCCCCGCGGCGAGCAGTACTTC. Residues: CAWSVRVAPRGEQYF.

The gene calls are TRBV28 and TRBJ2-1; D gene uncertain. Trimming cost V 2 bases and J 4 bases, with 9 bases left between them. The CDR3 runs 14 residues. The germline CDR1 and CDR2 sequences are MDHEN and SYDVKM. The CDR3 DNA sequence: TGTGCCAGCAGTTTAGTGCTCAGTTACAATGAGCAGTTCTTC. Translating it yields CASSLVLSYNEQFF.

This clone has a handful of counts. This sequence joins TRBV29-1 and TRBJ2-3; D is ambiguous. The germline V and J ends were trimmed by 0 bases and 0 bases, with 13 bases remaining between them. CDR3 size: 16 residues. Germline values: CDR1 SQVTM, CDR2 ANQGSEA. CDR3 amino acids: CSVEEGLRGSTDTQYF. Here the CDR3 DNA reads TGCAGCGTTGAAGAGGGTCTGCGTGGCAGCACAGATACGCAGTATTTT.

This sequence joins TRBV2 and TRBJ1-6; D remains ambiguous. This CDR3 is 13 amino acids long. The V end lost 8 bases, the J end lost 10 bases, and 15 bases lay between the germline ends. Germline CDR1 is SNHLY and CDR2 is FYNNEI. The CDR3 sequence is CASREEGRSPLHF. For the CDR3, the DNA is TGTGCCAGCCGCGAGGAGGGTAGGTCACCCCTCCACTTT. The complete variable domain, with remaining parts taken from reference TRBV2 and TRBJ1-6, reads EPEVTQTPSHQVTQMGQEVILRCVPISNHLYFYWYRQILGQKVEFLVSFYNNEISEKSEIFDDQFSVERPDGSNFTLKIRSTKLEDSAMYFCASREEGRSPLHFGNGTRLTVT.

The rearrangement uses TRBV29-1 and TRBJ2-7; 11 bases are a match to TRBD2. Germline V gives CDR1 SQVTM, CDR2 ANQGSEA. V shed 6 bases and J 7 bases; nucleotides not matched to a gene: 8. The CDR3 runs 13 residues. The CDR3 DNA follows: TGCAGCGTACATCTAGCGGGGGGACGTGAGCAGTACTTC. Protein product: CSVHLAGGREQYF.

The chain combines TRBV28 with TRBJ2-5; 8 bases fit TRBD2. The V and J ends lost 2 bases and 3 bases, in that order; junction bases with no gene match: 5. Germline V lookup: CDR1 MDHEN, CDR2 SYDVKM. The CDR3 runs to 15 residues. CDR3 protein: CASSLPGGPKETQYF. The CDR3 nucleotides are TGTGCCAGCAGTTTACCGGGGGGGCCCAAAGAGACCCAGTACTTC.

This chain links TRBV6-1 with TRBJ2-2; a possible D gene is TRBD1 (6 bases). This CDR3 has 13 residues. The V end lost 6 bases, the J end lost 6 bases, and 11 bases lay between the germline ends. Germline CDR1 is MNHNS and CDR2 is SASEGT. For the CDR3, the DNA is TGTGCCAGCAGACAAACAGGGCCCGGGGAGCTGTTTTTT. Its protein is CASRQTGPGELFF.

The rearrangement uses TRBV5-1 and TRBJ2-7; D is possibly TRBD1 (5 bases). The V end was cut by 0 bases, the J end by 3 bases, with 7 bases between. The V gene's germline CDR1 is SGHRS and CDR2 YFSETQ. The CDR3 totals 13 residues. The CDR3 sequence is CASSLDRSYEQYF. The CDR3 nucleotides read TGCGCCAGCAGCTTGGACAGGAGCTACGAGCAGTACTTC. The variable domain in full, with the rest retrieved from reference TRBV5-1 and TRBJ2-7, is KAGVTQTPRYLIKTRGQQVTLSCSPISGHRSVSWYQQTPGQGLQFLFEYFSETQRNKGNFPGRFSGRQFSNSRSEMNVSTLELGDSALYLCASSLDRSYEQYFGPGTRLTVT.

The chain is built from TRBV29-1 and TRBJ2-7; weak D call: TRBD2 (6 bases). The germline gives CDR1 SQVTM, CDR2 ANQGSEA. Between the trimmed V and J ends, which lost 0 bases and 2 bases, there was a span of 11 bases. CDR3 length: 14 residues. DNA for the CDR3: TGCAGCGTTGAAGATCGGAGGGGACCCTACGAGCAGTACTTC. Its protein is CSVEDRRGPYEQYF.

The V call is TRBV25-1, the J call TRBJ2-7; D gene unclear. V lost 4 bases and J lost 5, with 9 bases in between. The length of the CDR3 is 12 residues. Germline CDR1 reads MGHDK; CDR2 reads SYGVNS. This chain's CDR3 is CASSGGRHEQYF. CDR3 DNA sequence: TGTGCCAGCAGTGGGGGTCGACACGAGCAGTACTTC.

CDR3 coding DNA: TGTGCCACCAGCTTACAACGGGGGGGCACTGAAGCTTTCTTT. Translating it yields CATSLQRGGTEAFF. The chain uses TRBV15 and TRBJ1-1; the D gene is possibly TRBD1 (5 bases). The CDR3 is made up of 14 amino acids. Germline V gene lookup returns CDR1 LNHNV and CDR2 YYDKDF (reference sequence). Trimming left V 5 bases short and J 4 bases short, with 14 bases between.

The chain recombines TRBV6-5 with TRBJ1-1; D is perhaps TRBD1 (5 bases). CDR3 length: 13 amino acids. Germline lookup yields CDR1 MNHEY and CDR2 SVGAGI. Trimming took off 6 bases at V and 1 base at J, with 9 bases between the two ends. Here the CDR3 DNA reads TGTGCCAGCAGCCGGGACGCGAACACTGAAGCTTTCTTT. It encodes CASSRDANTEAFF.

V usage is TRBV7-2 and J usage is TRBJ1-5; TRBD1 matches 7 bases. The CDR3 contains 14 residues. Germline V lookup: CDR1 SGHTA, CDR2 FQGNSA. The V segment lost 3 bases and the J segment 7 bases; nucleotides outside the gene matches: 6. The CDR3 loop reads CASSFGTDGQPQHF. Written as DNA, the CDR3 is TGTGCCAGCAGCTTCGGGACAGACGGACAGCCCCAGCATTTT.

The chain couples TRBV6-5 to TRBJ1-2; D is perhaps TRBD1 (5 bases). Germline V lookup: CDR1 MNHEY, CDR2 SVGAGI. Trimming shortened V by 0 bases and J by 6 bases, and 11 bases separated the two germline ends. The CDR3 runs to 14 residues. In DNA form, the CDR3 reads TGTGCCAGCAGTTACTCGGGCAGGGTAAATGGCTACACCTTC. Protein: CASSYSGRVNGYTF.

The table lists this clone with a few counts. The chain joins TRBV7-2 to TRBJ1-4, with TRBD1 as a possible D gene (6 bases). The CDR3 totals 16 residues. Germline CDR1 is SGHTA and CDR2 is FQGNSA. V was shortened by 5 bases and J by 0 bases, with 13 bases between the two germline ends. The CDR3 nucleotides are TGTGCCAGCAGCAAGACACGGACAGCAACTAATGAAAAACTGTTTTTT. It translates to CASSKTRTATNEKLFF.

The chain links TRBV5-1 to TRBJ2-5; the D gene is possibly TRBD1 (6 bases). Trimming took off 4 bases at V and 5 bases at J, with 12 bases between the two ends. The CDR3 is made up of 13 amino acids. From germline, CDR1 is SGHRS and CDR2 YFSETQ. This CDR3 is CASSTGPGETQYF. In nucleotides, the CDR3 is TGCGCCAGCAGCACAGGGCCGGGGGAGACCCAGTACTTC.

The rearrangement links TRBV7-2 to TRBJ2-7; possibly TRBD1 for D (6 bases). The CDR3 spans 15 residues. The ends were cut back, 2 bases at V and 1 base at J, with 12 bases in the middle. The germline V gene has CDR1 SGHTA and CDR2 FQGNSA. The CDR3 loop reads CASSLITGLSYEQYF. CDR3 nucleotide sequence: TGTGCCAGCAGCTTAATAACAGGGCTTTCCTACGAGCAGTACTTC.

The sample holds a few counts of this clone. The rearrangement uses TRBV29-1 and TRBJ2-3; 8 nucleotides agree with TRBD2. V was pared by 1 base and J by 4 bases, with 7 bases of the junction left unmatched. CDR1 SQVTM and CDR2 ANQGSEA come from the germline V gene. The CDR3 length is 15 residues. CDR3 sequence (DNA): TGCAGCGTTGAAGCCCAAGCGGGGGCCGCAGATACGCAGTATTTT. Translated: CSVEAQAGAADTQYF.

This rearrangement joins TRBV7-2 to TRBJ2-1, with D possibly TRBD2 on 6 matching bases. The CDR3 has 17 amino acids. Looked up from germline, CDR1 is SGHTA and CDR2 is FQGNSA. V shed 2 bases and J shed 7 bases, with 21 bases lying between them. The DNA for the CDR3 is TGTGCCAGCAGCTTATTTTTCGCGGGGCTAAACCATAATGAGCAGTTCTTC. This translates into CASSLFFAGLNHNEQFF.

CDR3 amino acids: CASSHRPPPPGGYTF. The DNA for the CDR3 is TGCGCCAGCAGCCACAGACCTCCCCCTCCGGGTGGCTACACCTTC. The rearrangement links TRBV4-3 to TRBJ1-2, with D uncertain. Germline CDR1 LGHNA, CDR2 YSLEER. V gave up 3 bases and J gave up 7 bases, with 18 bases separating them. This CDR3 is 15 amino acids long.

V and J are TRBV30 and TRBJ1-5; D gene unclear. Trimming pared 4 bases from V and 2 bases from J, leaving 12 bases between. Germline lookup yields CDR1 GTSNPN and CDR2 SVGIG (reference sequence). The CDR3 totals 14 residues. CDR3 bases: TGTGCCTGGACTGAGGGCGATGGCAATCAGCCCCAGCATTTT. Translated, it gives CAWTEGDGNQPQHF. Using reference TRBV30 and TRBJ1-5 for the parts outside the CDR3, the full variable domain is SQTIHQWPATLVQPVGSPLSLECTVEGTSNPNLYWYRQAAGRGLQLLFYSVGIGQISSEVPQNLSASRPQDRQFILSSKKLLLSDSGFYLCAWTEGDGNQPQHFGDGTRLSIL.

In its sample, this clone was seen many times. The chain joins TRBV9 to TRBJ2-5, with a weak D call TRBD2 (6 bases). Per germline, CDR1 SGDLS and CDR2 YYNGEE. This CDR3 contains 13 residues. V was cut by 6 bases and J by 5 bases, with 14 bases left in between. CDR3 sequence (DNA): TGTGCCAGCAACCCCCAAGGAGGGGAGACCCAGTACTTC. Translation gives CASNPQGGETQYF.

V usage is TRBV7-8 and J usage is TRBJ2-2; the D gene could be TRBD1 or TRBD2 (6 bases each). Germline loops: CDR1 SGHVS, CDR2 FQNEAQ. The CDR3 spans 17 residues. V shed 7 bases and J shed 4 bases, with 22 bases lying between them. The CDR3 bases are TGTGCCAGCAACCCCGGGGCTCTAGGGGGGCTCACCGGGGAGCTGTTTTTT. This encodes CASNPGALGGLTGELFF.

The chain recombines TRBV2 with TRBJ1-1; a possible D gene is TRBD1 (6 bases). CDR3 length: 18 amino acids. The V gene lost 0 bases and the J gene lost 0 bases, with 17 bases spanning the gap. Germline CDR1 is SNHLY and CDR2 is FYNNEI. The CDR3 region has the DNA TGTGCCAGCAGTGAAGCTCAGTTGGGACACGGGATGAACACTGAAGCTTTCTTT. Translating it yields CASSEAQLGHGMNTEAFF.

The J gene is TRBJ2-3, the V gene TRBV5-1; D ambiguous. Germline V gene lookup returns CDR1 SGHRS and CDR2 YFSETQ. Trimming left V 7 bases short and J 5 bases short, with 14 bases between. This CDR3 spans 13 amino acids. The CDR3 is CASAVYPLDTQYF. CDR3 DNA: TGCGCCAGCGCGGTGTATCCTCTAGATACGCAGTATTTT.

The CDR3: CASSLSSVDYEQYF. DNA for the CDR3: TGTGCCAGCAGCCTATCGAGTGTGGACTACGAGCAGTACTTC. The chain links TRBV7-2 to TRBJ2-7, with D unresolved. Trimming took off 5 bases at V and 3 bases at J, with 14 bases between the two ends. The germline CDR1 and CDR2 sequences are SGHTA and FQGNSA. There are 14 residues in the CDR3.

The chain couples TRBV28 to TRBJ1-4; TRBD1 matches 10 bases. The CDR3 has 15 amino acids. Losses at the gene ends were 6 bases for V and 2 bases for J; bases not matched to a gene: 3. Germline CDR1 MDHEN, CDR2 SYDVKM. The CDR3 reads CASRTGGDTNEKLFF. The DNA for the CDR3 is TGTGCCAGCAGGACAGGGGGCGATACTAATGAAAAACTGTTTTTT.

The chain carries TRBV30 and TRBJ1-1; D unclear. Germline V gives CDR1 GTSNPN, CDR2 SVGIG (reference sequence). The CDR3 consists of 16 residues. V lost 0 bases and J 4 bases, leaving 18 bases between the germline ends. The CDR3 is CAWSVPDDLGFTEAFF. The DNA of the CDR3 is TGTGCCTGGAGTGTACCTGATGACCTAGGGTTCACTGAAGCTTTCTTT.

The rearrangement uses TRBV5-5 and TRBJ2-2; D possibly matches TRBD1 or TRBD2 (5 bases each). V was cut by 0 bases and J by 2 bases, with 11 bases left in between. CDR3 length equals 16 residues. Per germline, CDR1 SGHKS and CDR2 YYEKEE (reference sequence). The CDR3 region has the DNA TGTGCCAGCAGCTTGGAACCGGGGCCAAACACCGGGGAGCTGTTTTTT. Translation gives CASSLEPGPNTGELFF.